A single TCR beta chain is shown here with its context. What antigen it recognizes has not been identified. No base quality values were provided; no much bigger clone lies one nucleotide off. A distance of 16 bases separates the germline ends of V and J, which lose 6 bases and 0 bases respectively. CDR1 and CDR2 are drawn from the germline V gene (reference sequence): LNHDA, SQIVND. Taken from cysteine to phenylalanine, the CDR3 has 16 residues. Kept here is only the CDR3 DNA, which spans 48 bases and is read in frame from base 1. This sample was included in a study of cytomegalovirus exposure and HLA in healthy donors (dated by TCRdb to 2015 to 2018). Describing the broader study: According to a later analysis, one platform produced both the 120 validation repertoires and the approximately 600 repertoires of the first cohort. To predict cytomegalovirus infection status, the study brought together high-throughput TCR immunosequencing, statistical association of individual TCRs with disease status, and machine learning. Besides the first cohort of around 700 subjects, a separate validation cohort made up of 120 different subjects was used. The aim of the study was to test whether cataloging public T cell receptors could identify signatures of past pathogen exposure.

Separate from the approximately 700-subject first cohort, the validation cohort of about 130 subjects was the group to which the donors belonged. Library preparation used the immunoSEQ multiplex PCR assay. Turning to the authors' computational methods: A statistical classification framework was built to diagnose cytomegalovirus status from the catalog of TCR beta chain sequences. Imported from immuneACCESS, the table was reduced by TCRdb to in-frame sequences with V and J called. These copies leave out some clones; in studies compared against another copy, an unresolved V gene accounts for under half, and the cause of the remainder is not known. V and J calls and clone size come straight from that table; D and trimming were deduced from the DNA. A total of 150,000 to 200,000 clones appear in this sample, around 88% of them only once. The ten largest clones take up more than 1.1% of the sample. Results and caveats for the whole study, not just this receptor: Cytomegalovirus status was reported to be diagnosed by the classifier with high specificity and sensitivity in both the original and validation cohorts. Subsequent analysis determined that TCRs grouped into clusters in the first cohort also showed a tendency toward co-occurrence across the 130 or so validation repertoires, and 85% to 95% of cluster scores exceeded 0. It was suggested by the authors that the approach could potentially be generalized to other disease states and immunological phenotypes. Most TCR sequences were seen in very few donors, while some public TCRs were found in many individuals. The study listed approximately 150 TCR beta chains as associated with cytomegalovirus. All 120 or so repertoires were used to score co-occurrence in the validation cohort in a later analysis, because that analysis had no HLA typing for the cohort. Three of the identified cytomegalovirus-associated TCR beta chains were confirmed in vitro to be specific for cytomegalovirus antigens.

Input material: PBMCs. The sequence links TRBV19 to TRBJ2-3, and possibly TRBD2, on 6 matching bases. The TCR comes from a young woman in good health and CMV-seronegative. The CDR3 protein sequence reads: CASRSGTPASTDTQYF. The DNA reads TGTGCCAGTAGATCCGGGACTCCCGCTAGCACAGATACGCAGTATTTT.